A selection of T cell receptor beta chains follows, all from one sample in a study of healthy donors' naive CD4 and CD8 T cells. Via MiXCR, TCRdb re-called the reads, giving one row per CDR3 protein. Of around 180,000 distinct CDR3 sequences in the sample, about four fifths were seen once. The material sequenced was naive CD4+ and CD8+ T cells sorted from blood, pooled from several donors. These receptors were taken from a pool of human donors in good health; the sample pools cells from several healthy donors. Both conserved end residues are part of each CDR3. A D gene is named only where the DNA matches it firmly. Some rows have no size entry. The others give once, few or many, or a class for an expanded clone.

CDR3nt,CDR3aa,d_gene,abundance,j_gene,v_gene
TGTGCCAGCAGTTTAGCGACTAACCAAGAGACCCAGTACTTC,CASSLATNQETQYF,-,-,TRBJ2-5,TRBV12-3/TRBV12-4
TGTGCCAGCAATCAAAGAGGGATATCCAATGAGCAGTTCTTC,CASNQRGISNEQFF,-,few,TRBJ2-1,TRBV27
TGTGCCAGCAGTTACGATATCAGGGGGACAGATACGCAGTATTTT,CASSYDIRGTDTQYF,TRBD1,-,TRBJ2-3,TRBV6-5
TGTGCCAGCAGTTGGGACAGGGGGATGAACACTGAAGCTTTCTTT,CASSWDRGMNTEAFF,TRBD1,-,TRBJ1-1,TRBV6-5
TGTGCCAGCAGTGAGACGGAAAACTATGGCTACACCTTC,CASSETENYGYTF,-,few,TRBJ1-2,TRBV2
TGCAGCGTTGACAGGGCCAATAACTATGGCTACACCTTC,CSVDRANNYGYTF,-,few,TRBJ1-2,TRBV29-1
TGCAGCGTCGGAGGCGGGAGGGCGGCCTACAATGAGCAGTTCTTC,CSVGGGRAAYNEQFF,TRBD2,-,TRBJ2-1,TRBV29-1
TGCGCCAGCAGCTTGGCCGGGACTAGCGGTTTCAATGAGCAGTTCTTC,CASSLAGTSGFNEQFF,TRBD2,-,TRBJ2-1,TRBV5-1
TGTGCCAGCATTAGGAACAATGAGCAGTTCTTC,CASIRNNEQFF,-,few,TRBJ2-1,TRBV27
TGTGCCTGGTCGGGGTACTATGGCTACACCTTC,CAWSGYYGYTF,-,-,TRBJ1-2,TRBV30
TGTGCCAGCAGCTTAGGACTATCAGATACGCAGTATTTT,CASSLGLSDTQYF,-,-,TRBJ2-3,TRBV11-2
TGTGCCAGTAGGGGACTAGCGGAAGGCACAGATACGCAGTATTTT,CASRGLAEGTDTQYF,TRBD2,-,TRBJ2-3,TRBV19
TGTGCCAGCAGGACTAGCGGGAAAGATACGCAGTATTTT,CASRTSGKDTQYF,TRBD2,-,TRBJ2-3,TRBV6-5
TGTGCCAGCAGCTACGAAGGTAGTGGCTACACCTTC,CASSYEGSGYTF,-,-,TRBJ1-2,TRBV7-8
TGTGCCAGTAGTGACAGGGGGCTCTCCTACGAGCAGTACTTC,CASSDRGLSYEQYF,TRBD1,-,TRBJ2-7,TRBV19
TGTGCCAGCACCTTGGGAGGGAATCAACAGCCCCAGCATTTT,CASTLGGNQQPQHF,-,-,TRBJ1-5,TRBV12-3/TRBV12-4
TGCAGCGTTGACATTTCGGGAGTGTTCAATGAGCAGTTCTTC,CSVDISGVFNEQFF,-,-,TRBJ2-1,TRBV29-1
TGCAGCGTTGCGGTGCTAAGCTCTGGGGCCAACGTCCTGACTTTC,CSVAVLSSGANVLTF,-,-,TRBJ2-6,TRBV29-1
TGTGCCTGGAGTGTTCGGGGAATCCTCTATGGCTACACCTTC,CAWSVRGILYGYTF,-,-,TRBJ1-2,TRBV30
TGTGCCAGTAGCGGGACAGGGGGCCAGCCCCAGCATTTT,CASSGTGGQPQHF,TRBD1,few,TRBJ1-5,TRBV19
TGCAGTGCTAGTGTTACAGTTACTGTGAATGAGCAGTTCTTC,CSASVTVTVNEQFF,-,-,TRBJ2-1,TRBV20-1
TGCGCCAGCAGCTTGGGCGACATGTGGGTCCGGAACTATGGCTACACCTTC,CASSLGDMWVRNYGYTF,-,-,TRBJ1-2,TRBV5-1
TGTGCCAGCAAAGGGGCGCTCAATGAGCAGTTCTTC,CASKGALNEQFF,-,-,TRBJ2-1,TRBV2
TGCAGCGTTTCGGTTAGCAATCAGTCCCAGCATTTT,CSVSVSNQSQHF,-,-,TRBJ1-5,TRBV29-1
TGTGCCAGCAGTCTGGGGTGGCGATCACCCCTCCACTTT,CASSLGWRSPLHF,-,-,TRBJ1-6,TRBV27
TGTGCCAGCAGCTTGGGCCATCGGCAGGTAACAGATACGCAGTATTTT,CASSLGHRQVTDTQYF,-,-,TRBJ2-3,TRBV5-5
TGTGCCAGCAGTCAAACAGGGAGTGGAAACACCATATATTTT,CASSQTGSGNTIYF,-,-,TRBJ1-3,TRBV6-5
TGTGCCAGCAGCTTAGTAGTTAGCGACAACAATGAGCAGTTCTTC,CASSLVVSDNNEQFF,-,-,TRBJ2-1,TRBV7-9
TGTGCCAGCAGCTTAGACCGTCGAGTCCAGTACTTC,CASSLDRRVQYF,-,-,TRBJ2-4,TRBV11-1
TGCGCCAGCAACGACGGCTCCTACGAGCAGTACTTC,CASNDGSYEQYF,-,few,TRBJ2-7,TRBV5-1
TGCAGCGAGAGGGAGGGGGCGACCACTGAAGCTTTCTTT,CSEREGATTEAFF,TRBD1,-,TRBJ1-1,TRBV29-1
TGCGCCAGCAGCCTAGCGGCAGGGGTTGACTACGAGCAGTACTTC,CASSLAAGVDYEQYF,-,-,TRBJ2-7,TRBV4-1
TGTGCCAGCAGTAGAACAGGGGGCGCCGGCTATGGCTACACCTTC,CASSRTGGAGYGYTF,TRBD1,few,TRBJ1-2,TRBV6-5
TGCAGCGTTTCCGGGGACAGGGTCTATGGCTACACCTTC,CSVSGDRVYGYTF,TRBD1,-,TRBJ1-2,TRBV29-1
TGCAGCGTCAGAATACAGGGTTCCGAGCAGTACTTC,CSVRIQGSEQYF,-,-,TRBJ2-7,TRBV29-1
TGCGCCAGCAGCCAAGAGGTCTATAGCAATCAGCCCCAGCATTTT,CASSQEVYSNQPQHF,-,once,TRBJ1-5,TRBV4-1
TGTGCCAGCAGTTCCGGGACTCGGGAGAACAATGAGCAGTTCTTC,CASSSGTRENNEQFF,-,once,TRBJ2-1,TRBV6-5
TGTGCCAGCAGCTTAGATCAGGAAGGATTCCAAGAGACCCAGTACTTC,CASSLDQEGFQETQYF,-,-,TRBJ2-5,TRBV11-2
TGTGCCAGCAGCTCCCGTGGGGAGGGCCGAGAGACCCAGTACTTC,CASSSRGEGRETQYF,TRBD2,-,TRBJ2-5,TRBV5-4
TGTGCCAGCAGTTTGGGACAGTGGGGCAATCAGCCCCAGCATTTT,CASSLGQWGNQPQHF,TRBD1,few,TRBJ1-5,TRBV6-2/TRBV6-3
TGTGCCAGCAGTTACGCCCAGGGGAGTATCGATCAGCCCCAGCATTTT,CASSYAQGSIDQPQHF,-,-,TRBJ1-5,TRBV6-6
TGTGCCAGCAGTGATTGGGCGCGGAACACTGAAGCTTTCTTT,CASSDWARNTEAFF,-,-,TRBJ1-1,TRBV6-1
TGTGCCAGCAGCCAGGGACAGGGGACGGCCCAGCATTTT,CASSQGQGTAQHF,TRBD1,-,TRBJ1-5,TRBV5-5
TGTGCCAGCAGGAACGGGGGCGGGAGCTCCTACAATGAGCAGTTCTTC,CASRNGGGSSYNEQFF,-,-,TRBJ2-1,TRBV6-2/TRBV6-3
TGTGCCTGGAGTCCGGACGGCCCGCTATTTGGTGGCTACACCTTC,CAWSPDGPLFGGYTF,-,-,TRBJ1-2,TRBV30
TGTGCCAGCAGTGACATGACAGGGGTCTTTAATCAGCCCCAGCATTTT,CASSDMTGVFNQPQHF,TRBD1,-,TRBJ1-5,TRBV6-1
TGTGCCAGCCACTCTCGGACGGCGGATACGCAGTATTTT,CASHSRTADTQYF,-,-,TRBJ2-3,TRBV19
TGTGCCATCAGGGTGGACACCGGTATTGGCACTGAAGCTTTCTTT,CAIRVDTGIGTEAFF,-,-,TRBJ1-1,TRBV10-3
TGTGCCAGCAGTTTGGGGACAGTTGGCTCACCCCTCCACTTT,CASSLGTVGSPLHF,TRBD1,-,TRBJ1-6,TRBV5-4
TGCAGCGTTGATGGGGTTAGCGGGAGAGAGCAGTACTTC,CSVDGVSGREQYF,TRBD2,-,TRBJ2-7,TRBV29-1
TGTGCCAGCAGTTACGTGGGACAGCACACAGATACGCAGTATTTT,CASSYVGQHTDTQYF,TRBD1,-,TRBJ2-3,TRBV6-2/TRBV6-3
TGTGCCAGCAGTTACGCCTGGGGTAACTACAATGAGCAGTTCTTC,CASSYAWGNYNEQFF,-,-,TRBJ2-1,TRBV6-2/TRBV6-3
TGTGCCAGCAGGGCTACAGGGGGTTGGAATCAGCCCCAGCATTTT,CASRATGGWNQPQHF,TRBD1,once,TRBJ1-5,TRBV12-3/TRBV12-4
TGTGCCAGCAGTTTATGGGGCAATGAGCAGTTCTTC,CASSLWGNEQFF,-,-,TRBJ2-1,TRBV12-3/TRBV12-4
TGTGCCAGTAGTATAGATTTCATCACTGAAGCTTTCTTT,CASSIDFITEAFF,-,-,TRBJ1-1,TRBV19
TGTGCCAGCAGTTACTACCTAGGGACCCAAGAGACCCAGTACTTC,CASSYYLGTQETQYF,-,-,TRBJ2-5,TRBV6-5